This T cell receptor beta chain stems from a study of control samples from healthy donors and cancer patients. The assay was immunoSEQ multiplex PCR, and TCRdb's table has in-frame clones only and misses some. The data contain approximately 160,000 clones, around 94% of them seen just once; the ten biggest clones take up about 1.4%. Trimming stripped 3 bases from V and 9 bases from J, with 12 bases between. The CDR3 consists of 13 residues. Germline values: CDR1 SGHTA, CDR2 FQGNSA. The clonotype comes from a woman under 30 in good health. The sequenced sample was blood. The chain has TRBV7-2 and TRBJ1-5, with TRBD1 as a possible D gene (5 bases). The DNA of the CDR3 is TGTGCCAGCAGCTTCGGGGCCAGCTCGCCCCAGCATTTT. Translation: CASSFGASSPQHF.